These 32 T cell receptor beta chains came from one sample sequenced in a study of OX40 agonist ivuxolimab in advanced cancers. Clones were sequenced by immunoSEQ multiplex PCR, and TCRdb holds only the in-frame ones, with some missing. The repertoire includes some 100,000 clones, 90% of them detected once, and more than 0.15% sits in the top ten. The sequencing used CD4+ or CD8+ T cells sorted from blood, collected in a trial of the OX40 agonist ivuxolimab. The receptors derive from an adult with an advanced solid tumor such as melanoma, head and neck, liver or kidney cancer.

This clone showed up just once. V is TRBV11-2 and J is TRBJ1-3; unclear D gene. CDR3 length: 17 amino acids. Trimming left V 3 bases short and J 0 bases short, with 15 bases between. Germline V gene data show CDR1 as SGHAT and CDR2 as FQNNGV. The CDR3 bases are TGTGCCAGCAGCTTCGGGTCCCCACAACACTCTGGAAACACCATATATTTT. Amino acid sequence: CASSFGSPQHSGNTIYF.

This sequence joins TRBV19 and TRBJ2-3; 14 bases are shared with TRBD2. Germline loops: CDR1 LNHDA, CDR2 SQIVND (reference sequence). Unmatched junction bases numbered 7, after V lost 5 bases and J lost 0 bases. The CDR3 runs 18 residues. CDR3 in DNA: TGTGCCAGTAGTCCAGGACTAGCGGGGGGCCTTAGCACAGATACGCAGTATTTT. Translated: CASSPGLAGGLSTDTQYF. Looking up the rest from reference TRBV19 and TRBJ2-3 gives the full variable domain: DGGITQSPKYLFRKEGQNVTLSCEQNLNHDAMYWYRQDPGQGLRLIYYSQIVNDFQKGDIAEGYSVSREKKESFPLTVTSAQKNPTAFYLCASSPGLAGGLSTDTQYFGPGTRLTVL.

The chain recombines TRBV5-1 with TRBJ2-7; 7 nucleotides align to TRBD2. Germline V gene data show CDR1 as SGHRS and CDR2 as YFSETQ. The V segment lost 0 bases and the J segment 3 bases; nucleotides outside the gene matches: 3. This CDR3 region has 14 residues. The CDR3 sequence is CASSLGLAFYEQYF. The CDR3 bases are TGCGCCAGCAGCTTGGGACTAGCTTTCTACGAGCAGTACTTC.

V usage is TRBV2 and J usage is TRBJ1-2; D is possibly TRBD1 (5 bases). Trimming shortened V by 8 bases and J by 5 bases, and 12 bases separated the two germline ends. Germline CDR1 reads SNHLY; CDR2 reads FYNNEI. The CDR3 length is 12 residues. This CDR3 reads CASADSLYGYTF. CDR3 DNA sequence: TGTGCCAGCGCAGACAGCCTATATGGCTACACCTTC.

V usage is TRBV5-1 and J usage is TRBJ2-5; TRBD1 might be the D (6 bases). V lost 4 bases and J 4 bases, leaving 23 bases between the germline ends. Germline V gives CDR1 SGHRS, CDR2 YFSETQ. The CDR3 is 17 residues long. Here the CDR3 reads CASSPWSLTQGPETQYF. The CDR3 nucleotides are TGCGCCAGCAGCCCTTGGTCCCTTACACAGGGACCAGAGACCCAGTACTTC.

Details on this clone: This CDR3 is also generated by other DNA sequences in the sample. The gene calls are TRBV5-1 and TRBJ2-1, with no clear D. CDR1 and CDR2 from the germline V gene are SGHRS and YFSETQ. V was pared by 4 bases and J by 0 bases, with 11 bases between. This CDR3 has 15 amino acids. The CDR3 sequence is CASSRDGSSYNEQFF. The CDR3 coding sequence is TGCGCCAGCAGCCGTGACGGTAGCTCCTACAATGAGCAGTTCTTC.

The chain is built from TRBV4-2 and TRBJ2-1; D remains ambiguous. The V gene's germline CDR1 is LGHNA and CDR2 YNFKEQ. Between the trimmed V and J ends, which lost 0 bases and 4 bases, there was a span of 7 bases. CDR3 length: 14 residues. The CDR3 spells CASSQDLGYNEQFF. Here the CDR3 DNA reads TGTGCCAGCAGCCAAGATCTGGGATACAATGAGCAGTTCTTC.

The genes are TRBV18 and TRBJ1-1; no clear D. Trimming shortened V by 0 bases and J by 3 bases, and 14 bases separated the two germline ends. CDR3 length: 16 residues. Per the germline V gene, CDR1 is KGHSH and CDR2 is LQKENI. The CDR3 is CASSPPVQKTYTEAFF. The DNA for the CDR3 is TGTGCCAGCTCACCACCGGTCCAGAAGACTTACACTGAAGCTTTCTTT.

For the CDR3, the DNA is TGCGCCAGCAGCTTGGGGGTAAGGGGAGGTATGTCCGAAGAGACCCAGTACTTC. Residues: CASSLGVRGGMSEETQYF. This chain uses TRBV5-1 with TRBJ2-5; TRBD2 is a possible D gene (6 bases). Germline CDR1 and CDR2: SGHRS and YFSETQ. This CDR3 has 18 residues. Trimming removed 0 bases from V and 3 bases from J, with 21 bases in between.

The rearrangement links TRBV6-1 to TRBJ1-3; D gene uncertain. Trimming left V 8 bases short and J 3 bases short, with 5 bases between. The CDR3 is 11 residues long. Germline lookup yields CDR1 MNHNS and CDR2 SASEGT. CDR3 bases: TGTGCCAGCGGACGTGGAAACACCATATATTTT. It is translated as CASGRGNTIYF.

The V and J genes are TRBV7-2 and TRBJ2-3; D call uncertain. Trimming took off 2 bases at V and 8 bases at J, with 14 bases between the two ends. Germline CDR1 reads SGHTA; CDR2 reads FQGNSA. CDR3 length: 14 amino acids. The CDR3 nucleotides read TGTGCCAGCAGCTTAACAGAGGCCTCAGGTACGCAGTATTTT. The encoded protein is CASSLTEASGTQYF.

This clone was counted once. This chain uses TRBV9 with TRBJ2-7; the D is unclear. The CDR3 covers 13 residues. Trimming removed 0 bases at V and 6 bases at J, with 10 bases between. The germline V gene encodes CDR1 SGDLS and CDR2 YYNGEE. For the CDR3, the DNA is TGTGCCAGCAGCGTAGGGCCCCTAAGCGAGCAGTACTTC. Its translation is CASSVGPLSEQYF.

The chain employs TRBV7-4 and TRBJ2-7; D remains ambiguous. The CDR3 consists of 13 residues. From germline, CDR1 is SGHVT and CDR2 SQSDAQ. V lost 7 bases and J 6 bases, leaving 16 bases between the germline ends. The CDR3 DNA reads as TGTGCCAGCACCCCCCGGCGGTTGGGCGAGCAGTACTTC. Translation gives CASTPRRLGEQYF.

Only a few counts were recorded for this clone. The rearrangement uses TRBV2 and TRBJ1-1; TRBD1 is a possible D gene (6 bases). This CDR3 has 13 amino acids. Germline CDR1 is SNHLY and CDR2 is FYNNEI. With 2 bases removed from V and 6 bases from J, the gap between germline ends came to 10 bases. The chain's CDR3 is CASSEYRVAEAFF. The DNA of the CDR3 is TGTGCCAGCAGTGAATACAGGGTAGCTGAAGCTTTCTTT.

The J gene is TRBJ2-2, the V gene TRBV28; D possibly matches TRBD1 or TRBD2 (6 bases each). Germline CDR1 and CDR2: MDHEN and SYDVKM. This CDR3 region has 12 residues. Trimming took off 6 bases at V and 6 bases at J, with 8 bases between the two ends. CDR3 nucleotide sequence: TGTGCCAGCAGGAGGGGGGCCGGGGAGCTGTTTTTT. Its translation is CASRRGAGELFF.

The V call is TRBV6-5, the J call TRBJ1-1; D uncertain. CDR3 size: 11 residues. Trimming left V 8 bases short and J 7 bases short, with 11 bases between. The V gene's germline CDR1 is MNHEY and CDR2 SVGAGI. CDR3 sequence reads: CASSQAREAFF. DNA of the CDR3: TGTGCCAGCTCCCAGGCCCGTGAAGCTTTCTTT.

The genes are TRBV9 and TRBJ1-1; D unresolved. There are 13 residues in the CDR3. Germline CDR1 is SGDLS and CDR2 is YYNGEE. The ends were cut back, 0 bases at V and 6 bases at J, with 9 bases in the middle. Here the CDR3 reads CASSVGGFAEAFF. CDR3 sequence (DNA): TGTGCCAGCAGCGTAGGAGGGTTCGCTGAAGCTTTCTTT.

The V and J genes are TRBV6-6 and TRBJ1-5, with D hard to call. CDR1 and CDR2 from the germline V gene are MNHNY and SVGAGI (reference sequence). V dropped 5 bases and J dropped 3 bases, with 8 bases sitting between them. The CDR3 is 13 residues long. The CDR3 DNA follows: TGTGCCAGCAGTATGGGTATCAATCAGCCCCAGCATTTT. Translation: CASSMGINQPQHF.

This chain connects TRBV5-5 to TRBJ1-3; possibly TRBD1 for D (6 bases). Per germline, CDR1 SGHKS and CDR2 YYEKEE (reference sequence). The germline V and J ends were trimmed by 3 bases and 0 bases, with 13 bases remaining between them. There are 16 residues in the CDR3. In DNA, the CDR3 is TGTGCCAGCAGCTCCGGCGGGACATTCTCTGGAAACACCATATATTTT. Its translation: CASSSGGTFSGNTIYF.

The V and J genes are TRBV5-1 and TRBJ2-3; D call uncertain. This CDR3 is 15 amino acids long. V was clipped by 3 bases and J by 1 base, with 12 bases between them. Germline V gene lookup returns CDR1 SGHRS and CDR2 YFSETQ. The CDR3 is CASSSNPLRTDTQYF. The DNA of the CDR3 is TGCGCCAGCAGCTCTAACCCGTTACGCACAGATACGCAGTATTTT.

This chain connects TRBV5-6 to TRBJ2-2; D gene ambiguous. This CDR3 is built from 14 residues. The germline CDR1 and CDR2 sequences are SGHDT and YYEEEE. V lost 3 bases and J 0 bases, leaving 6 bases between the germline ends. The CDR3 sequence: CASSWAANTGELFF. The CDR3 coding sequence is TGTGCCAGCAGCTGGGCGGCGAACACCGGGGAGCTGTTTTTT.

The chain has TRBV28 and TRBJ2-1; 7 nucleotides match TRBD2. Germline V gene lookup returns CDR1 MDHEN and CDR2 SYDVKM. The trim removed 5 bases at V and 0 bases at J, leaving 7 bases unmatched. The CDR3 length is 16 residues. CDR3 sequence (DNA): TGTGCCAGCAGTCTAGCCAGCGGGAACTCCTACAATGAGCAGTTCTTC. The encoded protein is CASSLASGNSYNEQFF.

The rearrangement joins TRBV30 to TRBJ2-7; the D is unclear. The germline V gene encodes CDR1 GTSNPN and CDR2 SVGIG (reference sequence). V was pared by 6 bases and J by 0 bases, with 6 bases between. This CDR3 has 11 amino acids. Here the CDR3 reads CACRSSYEQYF. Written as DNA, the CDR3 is TGTGCCTGTCGAAGCTCCTACGAGCAGTACTTC.

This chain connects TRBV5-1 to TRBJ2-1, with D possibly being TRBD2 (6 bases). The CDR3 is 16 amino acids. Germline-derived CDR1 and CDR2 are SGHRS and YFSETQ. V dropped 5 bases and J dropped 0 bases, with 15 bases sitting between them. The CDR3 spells CASRALAGSSYNEQFF. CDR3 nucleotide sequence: TGCGCCAGCAGGGCTCTTGCGGGAAGCTCCTACAATGAGCAGTTCTTC.

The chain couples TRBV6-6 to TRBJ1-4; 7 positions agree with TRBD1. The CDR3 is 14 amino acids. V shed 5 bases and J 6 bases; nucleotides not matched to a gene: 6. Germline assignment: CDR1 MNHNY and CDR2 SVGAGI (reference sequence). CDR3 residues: CASSDRDRYEKLFF. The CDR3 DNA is TGTGCCAGCAGTGACCGGGACAGATATGAAAAACTGTTTTTT.

The CDR3 nucleotides read TGTGCCAGCCACCCCCAGGTCGTAGAAAAACTGTTTTTT. Residues: CASHPQVVEKLFF. The gene calls are TRBV6-1 and TRBJ1-4; D unresolved. The CDR3 sequence is 13 residues long. Looked up from germline, CDR1 is MNHNS and CDR2 is SASEGT. V gave up 8 bases and J gave up 8 bases, with 15 bases separating them.

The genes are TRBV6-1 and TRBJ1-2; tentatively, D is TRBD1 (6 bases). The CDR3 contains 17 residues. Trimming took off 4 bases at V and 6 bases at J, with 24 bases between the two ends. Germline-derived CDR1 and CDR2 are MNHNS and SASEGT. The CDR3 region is CASSGSGGAAPVDGYTF. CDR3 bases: TGTGCCAGCAGTGGCAGTGGGGGGGCCGCCCCGGTCGATGGCTACACCTTC.

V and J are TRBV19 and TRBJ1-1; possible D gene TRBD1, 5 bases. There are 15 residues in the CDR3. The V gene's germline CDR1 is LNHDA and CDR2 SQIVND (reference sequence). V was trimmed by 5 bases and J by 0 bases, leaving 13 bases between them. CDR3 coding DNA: TGTGCCAGTAGTCCGCCCGGGGCTTTGAACACTGAAGCTTTCTTT. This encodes CASSPPGALNTEAFF.

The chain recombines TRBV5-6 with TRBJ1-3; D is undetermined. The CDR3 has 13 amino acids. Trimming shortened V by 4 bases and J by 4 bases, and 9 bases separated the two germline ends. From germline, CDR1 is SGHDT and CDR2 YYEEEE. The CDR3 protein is CASSLGLGNTIYF. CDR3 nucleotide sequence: TGTGCCAGCAGCCTGGGTTTAGGAAACACCATATATTTT.

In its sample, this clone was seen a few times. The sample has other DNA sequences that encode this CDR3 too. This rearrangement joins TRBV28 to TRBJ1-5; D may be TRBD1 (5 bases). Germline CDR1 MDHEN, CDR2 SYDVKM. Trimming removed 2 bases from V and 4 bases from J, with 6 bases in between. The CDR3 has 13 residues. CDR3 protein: CASSLQGNQPQHF. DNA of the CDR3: TGTGCCAGCAGTTTACAGGGTAATCAGCCCCAGCATTTT.

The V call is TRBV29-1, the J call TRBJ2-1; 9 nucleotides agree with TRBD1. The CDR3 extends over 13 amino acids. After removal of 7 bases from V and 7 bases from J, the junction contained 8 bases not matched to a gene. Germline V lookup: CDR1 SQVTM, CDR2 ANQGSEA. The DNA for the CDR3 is TGCAGCGCTGGACAGGGGCGTAAGAATGAGCAGTTCTTC. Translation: CSAGQGRKNEQFF.

The CDR3 DNA sequence: TGTGCCAGCAGCTTCGTTTTAGGTGGCGCCTGGGGGACAGATACGCAGTATTTT. Its protein is CASSFVLGGAWGTDTQYF. V is TRBV7-9 and J is TRBJ2-3; D might be TRBD1 or TRBD2, each matching 5 bases. The V and J ends lost 3 bases and 3 bases respectively, with 22 bases between them. The CDR3 length is 18 residues. Germline lookup yields CDR1 SEHNR and CDR2 FQNEAQ (reference sequence). The full variable domain, with the rest looked up from reference TRBV7-9 and TRBJ2-3, is DTGVSQNPRHKITKRGQNVTFRCDPISEHNRLYWYRQTLGQGPEFLTYFQNEAQLEKSRLLSDRFSAERPKGSFSTLEIQRTEQGDSAMYLCASSFVLGGAWGTDTQYFGPGTRLTVL.